Sequencing of this TCR beta chain was carried out in a study of shared clonotypes between healthy human individuals. Germline CDR1 reads MNHNS; CDR2 reads SASEGT. The CDR3 has 17 amino acids. V was pared by 2 bases and J by 0 bases, with 6 bases of the junction left unmatched. Clones were sequenced by immunoSEQ multiplex PCR, and TCRdb holds only the in-frame ones, with some missing. The sample has 2 million to 2.5 million clones; 95% are singletons. Input material: naive CD4+ T cells sorted from blood. Indicated subset: CD45RA+ positively selected. This TCR derives from a man aged 18 to 30 in good health. V gene TRBV6-1 combines with J gene TRBJ2-3, with TRBD2 matching over 9 bases. Here the CDR3 reads CASSEMGTSGSTDTQYF. The CDR3 DNA reads TGTGCCAGCAGTGAAATGGGTACTAGCGGGAGCACAGATACGCAGTATTTT.